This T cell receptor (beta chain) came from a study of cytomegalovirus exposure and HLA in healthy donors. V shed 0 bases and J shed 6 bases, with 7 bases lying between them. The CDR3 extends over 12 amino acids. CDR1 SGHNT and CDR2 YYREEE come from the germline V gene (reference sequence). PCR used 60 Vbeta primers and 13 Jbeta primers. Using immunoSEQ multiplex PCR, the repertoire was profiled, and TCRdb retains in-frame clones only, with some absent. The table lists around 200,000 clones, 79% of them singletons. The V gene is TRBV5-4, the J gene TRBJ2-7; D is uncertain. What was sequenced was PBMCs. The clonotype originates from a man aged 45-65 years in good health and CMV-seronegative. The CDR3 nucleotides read TGTGCCAGCAGCTTGGGAGGAGTCGAGCAGTACTTC. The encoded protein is CASSLGGVEQYF.